This passage covers 32 T cell receptor beta chains from one sample sequenced in a study of T cell responses to AZD1222 COVID-19 vaccine. The repertoire was sequenced with immunoSEQ multiplex PCR; TCRdb's copy has only in-frame clones and lacks some. The sample includes some 110,000 clones, about 86% seen only once; the top ten take under 20%. Sequenced material: peripheral blood, taken 28 days after the second AZD1222 dose. These receptors were taken from an adult who received the AZD1222 COVID-19 vaccine.

This chain joins TRBV5-4 and TRBJ1-4, with TRBD1 identical over 7 bases. Germline V gene data show CDR1 as SGHNT and CDR2 as YYREEE (reference sequence). The CDR3 extends over 13 amino acids. The V gene end was trimmed by 3 bases and the J gene end by 8 bases; junction bases not matched to a gene: 4. CDR3 protein: CASSSGQSEKLFF. Written as DNA, the CDR3 is TGTGCCAGCAGCTCGGGACAGAGCGAAAAACTGTTTTTT.

The V and J genes are TRBV2 and TRBJ2-1, with 13 bases identical to TRBD2. The germline V gene has CDR1 SNHLY and CDR2 FYNNEI. V trimming: 6 bases; J trimming: 8 bases; junction bases outside the gene matches: 7. CDR3 size: 15 residues. The CDR3 coding sequence is TGTGCCAGCAGCCAGACTAGCGGGAGGAAATATGAGCAGTTCTTC. Its protein product is CASSQTSGRKYEQFF.

The gene calls are TRBV7-9 and TRBJ2-1; 9 bases match TRBD1. With 5 bases clipped from V and 3 bases from J, the junction kept 5 bases outside the gene matches. This CDR3 spans 15 amino acids. The germline V gene encodes CDR1 SEHNR and CDR2 FQNEAQ (reference sequence). The CDR3 reads CASSRGTGFYNEQFF. Here the CDR3 DNA reads TGTGCCAGCAGCAGAGGGACAGGGTTCTACAATGAGCAGTTCTTC.

The rearrangement links TRBV6-1 to TRBJ2-5; TRBD2 agrees at 13 bases. Germline V CDR1 and CDR2: MNHNS, SASEGT. The CDR3 contains 16 residues. Trimming cost V 4 bases and J 2 bases; bases outside gene matches: 4. The CDR3 here is CASSGTSGGVQETQYF. CDR3 sequence (DNA): TGTGCCAGCAGTGGGACTAGCGGGGGAGTTCAAGAGACCCAGTACTTC.

V usage is TRBV12-3 or TRBV12-4 and J usage is TRBJ1-1; D is perhaps TRBD1 (5 bases). This CDR3 region has 13 residues. Deletions cut 7 bases from V and 1 base from J, with 10 bases between. CDR3 DNA sequence: TGTGCCAGCACCTCTACAGGGAACACTGAAGCTTTCTTT. Translated, it gives CASTSTGNTEAFF.

This chain connects TRBV28 to TRBJ2-1; no reliable D call. CDR3 size: 16 residues. The germline V and J ends were trimmed by 7 bases and 7 bases, with 23 bases remaining between them. Germline lookup yields CDR1 MDHEN and CDR2 SYDVKM. CDR3 loop: CASTPTLVGRVNEQFF. In DNA form, the CDR3 reads TGTGCCAGCACCCCGACTTTAGTGGGTAGGGTGAATGAGCAGTTCTTC.

The CDR3 protein is CASSFQGTGTDTQYF. Here the CDR3 DNA reads TGTGCCAGCAGTTTTCAGGGGACGGGAACAGATACGCAGTATTTT. This chain uses TRBV27 with TRBJ2-3; a weak D match, TRBD1 (6 bases). CDR1 MNHEY and CDR2 SMNVEV come from the germline V gene (reference sequence). There are 15 residues in the CDR3. V shed 3 bases and J shed 3 bases, with 13 bases lying between them.

This chain connects TRBV18 to TRBJ1-3, with 7 bases lining up with TRBD1. The CDR3 runs 17 residues. The V segment lost 3 bases and the J segment 0 bases; nucleotides outside the gene matches: 8. CDR1 and CDR2 (germline): KGHSH, LQKENI. The CDR3 here is CASSPSTGLSSGNTIYF. CDR3 bases: TGTGCCAGCTCACCGTCGACAGGGCTTAGCTCTGGAAACACCATATATTTT.

The table lists this clone with a count of one. The chain carries TRBV19 and TRBJ1-3; D is uncertain. The CDR3 has 15 residues. Germline values: CDR1 LNHDA, CDR2 SQIVND (reference sequence). V was cut by 3 bases and J by 2 bases, with 11 bases left in between. The CDR3 sequence is CASSIEQLPGNTIYF. The CDR3 nucleotides read TGTGCCAGTAGTATTGAACAGCTACCTGGAAACACCATATATTTT.

The gene calls are TRBV29-1 and TRBJ2-7, with 7 positions matching TRBD2. Germline-derived CDR1 and CDR2 are SQVTM and ANQGSEA. Germline trimming cut 4 bases from V and 2 bases from J; bases unmatched to any gene: 11. The CDR3 runs 15 residues. Here the CDR3 DNA reads TGCAGCGTTGGTGTCCAGGGAGGGATAACCTACGAGCAGTACTTC. Encoded protein: CSVGVQGGITYEQYF.

This clone was picked up one time. The gene calls are TRBV30 and TRBJ1-5; D uncertain. The V end lost 3 bases, the J end lost 0 bases, and 12 bases lay between the germline ends. There are 15 residues in the CDR3. In germline, CDR1 is GTSNPN, CDR2 SVGIG (reference sequence). CDR3 region: CAWSADTHSNQPQHF. The CDR3 DNA reads TGTGCCTGGAGCGCAGACACCCATAGCAATCAGCCCCAGCATTTT.

V gene TRBV21-1 combines with J gene TRBJ1-4. TRBV21-1 is designated a pseudogene. The CDR3 runs to 15 residues. The CDR3 spells CASSSRRGFNEKLFF. As DNA, the CDR3 is TGTGCCAGCAGCTCGCGACGAGGTTTTAATGAAAAACTGTTTTTT.

The J gene is TRBJ2-6, the V gene TRBV5-4; D ambiguous. From germline, CDR1 is SGHNT and CDR2 YYREEE (reference sequence). The CDR3 is 15 amino acids. V was shortened by 0 bases and J by 0 bases, with 4 bases between the two germline ends. In DNA, the CDR3 is TGTGCCAGCAGCTTGGACGTCTCTGGGGCCAACGTCCTGACTTTC. This codes for CASSLDVSGANVLTF.

In DNA, the CDR3 is TGTGCCAGCTCACCGTTCGGGGGGCAGAGCTCCTATAATTCACCCCTCCACTTT. Encoded protein: CASSPFGGQSSYNSPLHF. The rearrangement links TRBV18 to TRBJ1-6; D perhaps matches TRBD1 (6 bases). Trimming left V 3 bases short and J 0 bases short, with 15 bases between. The germline V gene has CDR1 KGHSH and CDR2 LQKENI. This CDR3 has 18 residues.

The chain is built from TRBV5-1 and TRBJ2-1; TRBD2 matches at 11 bases. V shed 4 bases, J shed 8 bases, and the junction held 8 bases outside the gene matches. CDR1 is SGHRS and CDR2 is YFSETQ in the germline V gene. The CDR3 contains 15 residues. The CDR3 region has the DNA TGCGCCAGCAGCATATTAGGACTAGCGGGCGATGAGCAGTTCTTC. Its protein is CASSILGLAGDEQFF.

The chain links TRBV24-1 to TRBJ1-2, with D perhaps matching TRBD1 (6 bases). CDR1 and CDR2 (germline): KGHDR, SFDVKD. V was cut by 4 bases and J by 0 bases, with 11 bases left in between. The length of the CDR3 is 15 residues. The CDR3 reads CATSESRDTNYGYTF. CDR3 sequence (DNA): TGTGCCACCAGTGAAAGCCGGGACACTAACTATGGCTACACCTTC.

This rearrangement joins TRBV18 to TRBJ1-1; 9 bases fit TRBD1. The CDR3 spans 16 residues. Per the germline V gene, CDR1 is KGHSH and CDR2 is LQKENI. J lost 3 bases, V lost 6 bases, and 11 bases had no gene match. Written as DNA, the CDR3 is TGTGCCAGCTCCCTCTACAGGGGGCGCGGGGACACTGAAGCTTTCTTT. Protein product: CASSLYRGRGDTEAFF.

The genes are TRBV24-1 and TRBJ1-2; D ambiguous. Trimming shortened V by 3 bases and J by 8 bases, and 6 bases separated the two germline ends. This CDR3 contains 11 residues. Looked up from germline, CDR1 is KGHDR and CDR2 is SFDVKD. CDR3 sequence reads: CATSDERGYTF. For the CDR3, the DNA is TGTGCCACCAGTGATGAGAGGGGCTACACCTTC.

This clone has a count of ten or more. This rearrangement joins TRBV5-4 to TRBJ2-2; D is unresolved. Trimming removed 4 bases from V and 5 bases from J, with 6 bases in between. This CDR3 region has 12 residues. The germline gives CDR1 SGHNT, CDR2 YYREEE (reference sequence). CDR3 coding DNA: TGTGCCAGCAGCCCACATACCGGGGAGCTGTTTTTT. Protein sequence: CASSPHTGELFF.

V and J are TRBV7-2 and TRBJ2-1; D possibly corresponds to TRBD2 (5 bases). CDR1 is SGHTA, CDR2 FQGNSA, per germline. V lost 1 base, J lost 3 bases, and 10 bases lay in between. The CDR3 covers 15 residues. The CDR3 protein is CASSLGLAVYNEQFF. The CDR3 region has the DNA TGTGCCAGCAGCTTAGGGCTAGCAGTCTACAATGAGCAGTTCTTC.

This chain joins TRBV28 and TRBJ1-5; TRBD1 aligns across 9 bases. CDR3 size: 14 residues. J lost 6 bases, V lost 6 bases, and 6 bases had no gene match. The germline V gene has CDR1 MDHEN and CDR2 SYDVKM. The CDR3 protein is CASRWTGAAQPQHF. In DNA form, the CDR3 reads TGTGCCAGCAGATGGACAGGGGCGGCTCAGCCCCAGCATTTT.

V usage is TRBV9 and J usage is TRBJ1-2, with unresolved D. The CDR3 runs 13 residues. Between the trimmed V and J ends, which lost 2 bases and 7 bases, there was a span of 12 bases. In germline, CDR1 is SGDLS, CDR2 YYNGEE. The CDR3 coding sequence is TGTGCCAGCAGCGTCCTTACCCGCGGTGGCTACACCTTC. Amino acid sequence: CASSVLTRGGYTF.

This clone was counted at least ten times. V gene TRBV19 combines with J gene TRBJ2-7; a weak D match, TRBD1 (6 bases). Germline V gene data show CDR1 as LNHDA and CDR2 as SQIVND (reference sequence). V lost 5 bases and J lost 4, with 9 bases in between. The CDR3 is 12 amino acids. The CDR3 sequence is CASSSQGYEQYF. The DNA for the CDR3 is TGTGCCAGTAGTTCACAGGGATACGAGCAGTACTTC.

J is TRBJ1-6 and V is TRBV1; the table's D call of TRBD1 was not tested on the DNA. TRBV1 is marked as a pseudogene. The length of the CDR3 is 14 residues. This CDR3 reads CTIYPAGIASPLHF. The CDR3 region has the DNA TGCACCATCTACCCGGCAGGGATTGCTTCACCCCTCCACTTT.

The chain joins TRBV6-2 or TRBV6-3 to TRBJ1-1; weak D call: TRBD1 (6 bases). The CDR3 is made up of 14 amino acids. V dropped 5 bases and J dropped 2 bases, with 12 bases sitting between them. CDR1 MNHEY and CDR2 SVGEGT come from the germline V gene. In DNA, the CDR3 is TGTGCCAGCAGTGGACAGTCCTATAACACTGAAGCTTTCTTT. It codes for CASSGQSYNTEAFF.

This chain uses TRBV7-8 with TRBJ2-7; D unclear. The CDR3 is 13 amino acids. Trimming left V 1 base short and J 2 bases short, with 6 bases between. CDR1 is SGHVS and CDR2 is FQNEAQ in the germline V gene. The CDR3, as DNA: TGTGCCAGCAGCTTAGATCCGACCTACGAGCAGTACTTC. Encoded protein: CASSLDPTYEQYF.

This clone was detected only once. This chain's CDR3 is CASSSSGLAGARGEQYF. CDR3 DNA sequence: TGTGCCAGCAGTTCGTCGGGACTAGCGGGAGCTCGGGGTGAGCAGTACTTC. The chain uses TRBV27 and TRBJ2-7; TRBD2 matches 14 bases. The CDR3 sequence is 17 residues long. Losses at the gene ends were 4 bases for V and 7 bases for J; bases not matched to a gene: 12. CDR1 is MNHEY and CDR2 is SMNVEV in the germline V gene (reference sequence).

V and J are TRBV19 and TRBJ2-1; D perhaps matches TRBD1 (6 bases). Trimming stripped 2 bases from V and 8 bases from J, with 13 bases between. The CDR3 is 14 amino acids. From germline, CDR1 is LNHDA and CDR2 SQIVND (reference sequence). Here the CDR3 reads CASSITGAGDEQFF. The CDR3 coding sequence is TGTGCCAGTAGTATAACAGGCGCAGGGGATGAGCAGTTCTTC.

J is TRBJ1-6 and V is TRBV27; TRBD1 matches at 7 bases. V trimming: 7 bases; J trimming: 7 bases; junction bases outside the gene matches: 7. Germline V gene sequence: CDR1 MNHEY, CDR2 SMNVEV (reference sequence). The CDR3 spans 14 residues. CDR3 nucleotides: TGTGCCAGCAACCGATCAGGGGGAAATTCACCCCTCCACTTT. Encoded protein: CASNRSGGNSPLHF.

The V and J genes are TRBV28 and TRBJ2-1, with 8 nucleotides matching TRBD2. With V trimmed by 2 bases and J by 8 bases, 11 bases remained unmatched. Per the germline V gene, CDR1 is MDHEN and CDR2 is SYDVKM. This CDR3 has 16 amino acids. DNA for the CDR3: TGTGCCAGCAGTTTAGCCGCCGGGACTAGTGGTGATGAGCAGTTCTTC. It yields the protein CASSLAAGTSGDEQFF.

The chain uses TRBV19 and TRBJ2-7; TRBD1 matches at 9 bases. Germline V gene lookup returns CDR1 LNHDA and CDR2 SQIVND (reference sequence). Trimming took 4 bases from V and 4 from J; bases not matched to a gene: 2. The CDR3 spans 13 residues. Written as DNA, the CDR3 is TGTGCCAGTAGTAAGGGACAGGGTTACGAGCAGTACTTC. Protein: CASSKGQGYEQYF.

The chain employs TRBV19 and TRBJ2-2, with D tentatively TRBD1 or TRBD2 (5 bases each). There are 15 residues in the CDR3. Trimming left V 3 bases short and J 6 bases short, with 14 bases between. CDR1 is LNHDA and CDR2 is SQIVND in the germline V gene (reference sequence). CDR3 in amino acids: CASSIGVRGAGELFF. The CDR3 DNA follows: TGTGCCAGTAGTATTGGTGTAAGAGGGGCCGGGGAGCTGTTTTTT.